This entry is about one T cell receptor (beta chain). Its antigen is still unknown. The PCR had 60 Vbeta and 13 Jbeta primers. Assay: immunoSEQ multiplex PCR; the TCRdb copy retains only in-frame clones and omits some. The sample shows more than 200,000 clones, over 60% of them seen only once. This record belongs to a study of cytomegalovirus exposure and HLA in healthy donors. Whole-study results and caveats: A later analysis found most CMV-associated TCR beta chains apparently HLA-restricted. An observed cluster of highly shared sequence variants was recorded as a likely sequencing artifact.

V lost 6 bases to trimming and J lost 0 bases, with 15 bases between them. The CDR3 runs to 15 residues. CDR1 is MNHEY, CDR2 SVGAGI, per germline. This clonotype was sampled from a man aged 18-30 years in good health and CMV-seronegative. This chain uses TRBV6-5 with TRBJ2-7; D is perhaps TRBD1 (6 bases). Sequences were obtained from PBMCs. The CDR3 DNA is TGTGCCAGCAGCGTCTCGGGACAAGACTCCTACGAGCAGTACTTC. Amino acids: CASSVSGQDSYEQYF.